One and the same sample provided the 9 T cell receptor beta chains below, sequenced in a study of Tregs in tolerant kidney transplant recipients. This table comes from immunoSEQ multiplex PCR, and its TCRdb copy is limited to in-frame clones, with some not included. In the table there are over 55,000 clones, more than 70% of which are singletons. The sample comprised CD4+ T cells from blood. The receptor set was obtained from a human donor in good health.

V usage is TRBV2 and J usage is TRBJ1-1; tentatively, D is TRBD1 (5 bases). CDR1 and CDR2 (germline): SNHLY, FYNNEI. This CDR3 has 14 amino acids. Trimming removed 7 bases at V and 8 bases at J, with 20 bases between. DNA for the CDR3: TGTGCCAGCAAGTACCCACCTGCTACAGGAGAAGCTTTCTTT. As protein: CASKYPPATGEAFF.

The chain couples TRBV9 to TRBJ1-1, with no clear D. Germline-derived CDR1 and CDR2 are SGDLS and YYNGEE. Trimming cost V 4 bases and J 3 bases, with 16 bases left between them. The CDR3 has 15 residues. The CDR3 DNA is TGTGCCAGCAGCCCTCGTGGAGGGCGGTACACTGAAGCTTTCTTT. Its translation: CASSPRGGRYTEAFF.

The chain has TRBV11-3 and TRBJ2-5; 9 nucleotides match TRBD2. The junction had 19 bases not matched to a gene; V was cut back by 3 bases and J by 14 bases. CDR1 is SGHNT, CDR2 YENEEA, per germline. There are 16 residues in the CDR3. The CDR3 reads CASSFYREVAGEPLYF. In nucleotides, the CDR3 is TGTGCCAGCAGCTTTTATCGTGAAGTAGCGGGAGAGCCCCTCTACTTC. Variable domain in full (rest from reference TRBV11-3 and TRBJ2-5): EAGVVQSPRYKIIEKKQPVAFWCNPISGHNTLYWYLQNLGQGPELLIRYENEEAVDDSQLPKDRFSAERLKGVDSTLKIQPAELGDSAVYLCASSFYREVAGEPLYFGPGTRLLVL.

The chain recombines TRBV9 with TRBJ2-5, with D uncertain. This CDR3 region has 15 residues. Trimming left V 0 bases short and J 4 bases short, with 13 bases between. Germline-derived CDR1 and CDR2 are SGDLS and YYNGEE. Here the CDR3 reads CASSVVGLPGETQYF. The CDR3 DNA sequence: TGTGCCAGCAGCGTAGTAGGGCTGCCAGGAGAGACCCAGTACTTC.

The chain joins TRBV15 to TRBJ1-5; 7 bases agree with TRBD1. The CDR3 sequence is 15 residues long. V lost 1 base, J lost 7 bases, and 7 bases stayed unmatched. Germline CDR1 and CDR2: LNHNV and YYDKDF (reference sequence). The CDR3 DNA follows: TGTGCCACCAGCAGAGTAAGACAGGGCGGCCAGCCCCAGCATTTT. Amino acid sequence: CATSRVRQGGQPQHF.

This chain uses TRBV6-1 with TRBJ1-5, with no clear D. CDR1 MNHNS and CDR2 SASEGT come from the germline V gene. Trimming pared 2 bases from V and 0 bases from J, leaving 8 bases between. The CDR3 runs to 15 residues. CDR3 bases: TGTGCCAGCAGTGAACTCCCCCTTAGCAATCAGCCCCAGCATTTT. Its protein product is CASSELPLSNQPQHF.

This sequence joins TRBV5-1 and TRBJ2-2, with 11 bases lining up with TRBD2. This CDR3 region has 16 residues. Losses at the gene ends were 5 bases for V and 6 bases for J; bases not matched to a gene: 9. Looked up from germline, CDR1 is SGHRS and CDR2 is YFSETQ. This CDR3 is CASSRTSGGSAGELFF. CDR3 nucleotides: TGCGCCAGCAGTCGTACTAGCGGGGGTAGCGCCGGGGAGCTGTTTTTT.

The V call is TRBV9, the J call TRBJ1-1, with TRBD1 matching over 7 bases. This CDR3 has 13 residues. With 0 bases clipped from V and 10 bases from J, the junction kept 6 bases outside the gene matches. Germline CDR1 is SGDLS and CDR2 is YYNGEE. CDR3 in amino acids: CASSVGKGARAFF. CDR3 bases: TGTGCCAGCAGCGTAGGAAAGGGGGCCCGAGCTTTCTTT. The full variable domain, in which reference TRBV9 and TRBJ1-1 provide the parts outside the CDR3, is DSGVTQTPKHLITATGQRVTLRCSPRSGDLSVYWYQQSLDQGLQFLIQYYNGEERAKGNILERFSAQQFPDLHSELNLSSLELGDSALYFCASSVGKGARAFFGQGTRLTVV.

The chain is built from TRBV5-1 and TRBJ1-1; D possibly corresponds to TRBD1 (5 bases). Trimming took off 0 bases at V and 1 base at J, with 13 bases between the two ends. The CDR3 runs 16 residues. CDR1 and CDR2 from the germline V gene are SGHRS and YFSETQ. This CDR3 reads CASSLEGSQQNTEAFF. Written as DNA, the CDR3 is TGCGCCAGCAGCTTGGAGGGGTCGCAGCAGAACACTGAAGCTTTCTTT.